This TCR beta chain was found in a study of T cells in Graves' hyperthyroidism and ophthalmopathy (dated by TCRdb to 2018 to 2020). Study-level background: Peripheral blood was sampled at the time of initial diagnosis, prior to any treatment. TCR V-J signatures able to tell the groups apart were searched for in a discovery cohort of some 97 patients, of whom around 43 had Graves' ophthalmopathy and about 60 had stable Graves' hyperthyroidism. Whether ophthalmopathy could be predicted prospectively was tested in an independent validation cohort made up of about 20 hyperthyroidism patients plus 17 patients who later progressed to ophthalmopathy. The 100 discovery patients were randomly divided into training and test sets at a 7:3 ratio. In addition, the study compared T-cell repertoires in thyroid tissue and in blood from six Graves' hyperthyroidism patients. After blood sampling, hyperthyroidism patients were treated with methimazole at a starting dose of 30 mg daily, and ophthalmopathy patients were treated with high-dose intravenous methylprednisolone. The paper reports TCR Vbeta CDR3 sequencing of about 140 peripheral blood samples: 43 ophthalmopathy, fewer than 80 hyperthyroidism and 17 progressor patients. What the work shows at the level of the full study, not this receptor alone: Most expanded thyroid clonotypes (frequency above 0.001) were also found in blood, which suggests that blood repertoires may mirror thyroid immune responses. In validation, the model predicted progression to ophthalmopathy a median of roughly 6.1 months before onset, with approximately 70% sensitivity and roughly 77% specificity. Ophthalmopathy was separated from stable hyperthyroidism by a 13 V-J signature model, with approximately 85% sensitivity and roughly 81% specificity obtained in cross-validation and 80%/75% obtained in testing. Sample size was not statistically predetermined, and blinding of investigators to group allocation was not performed.

Stable Graves' hyperthyroidism was defined as the absence of progression to ophthalmopathy over 18 months of follow-up. Hyperthyroidism patients were newly diagnosed, with disease duration under 2 months, and aged 18 to 65 years. Patients with uncontrolled infections, other autoimmune diseases, pregnancy or lactation were excluded. Clinical symptoms, serum thyroxine and TRAb, thyroid ultrasound, and orbital computed tomography formed the basis for the diagnoses. Ficoll-Paque density gradient centrifugation was used to isolate PBMCs from around 10 ml of fresh peripheral blood. Total RNA was extracted using Trizol reagent, and RNA quality was assessed on an Agilent 2100 Bioanalyzer. V loses 6 bases of germline sequence and J loses 2 bases, and the interval between the two ends is 19 bases. The CDR3 runs 16 amino acids, cysteine and phenylalanine included. Of all the DNA, just the CDR3 is kept, 48 bases in frame from base 1.

The TCR beta CDR3 regions were amplified from RNA transcripts. A first-round RT-PCR of the TCR CDR3 used the HTBI primer set with the Qiagen OneStep RT-PCR kit. The libraries were constructed in a second round of multiplex PCR and then size-selected and purified. Sequencing of the libraries was done on an Illumina HiSeq2000 using paired-end 100 bp reads. In the source study's methods: Raw data were processed with SOAPnuke, discarding reads with adapters, uncalled bases, mean Phred below 15, or no exact constant-primer or identifier match. High-quality paired reads were merged with COPE v1.2.5, and unique nucleotide sequences were defined as clonotypes. MiTCR v1.1 was used to align clonotypes to the IMGT TRBV, TRBD and TRBJ reference segments. Analysis was restricted to V-J combinations with a frequency above 0.0001, which covered about 99% of repertoires. The TCS score was defined as F50 (clonal expansion) divided by E x V (chaos), with BLOSUM62-based TCRdist calculated between CDR3 peptides within each V-J. Welch's t-statistics and random forest reduced around 510 V-J features to 13, which were used in a naive Bayes classifier (R e1071). TCRdb trimmed the raw reads at Q25, called clones with MiXCR and kept productive beta chains. For every CDR3 protein sequence, its rows merge into one entry that carries the most common genes and DNA. The V and J calls follow TCRdb's processing rather than the paper's. The table for this sample lists around 500,000 distinct CDR3 sequences; less than 15% of them were counted only once. The ten largest clones take up more than 11% of the sample.

In its sample, this clonotype was seen many times. Its binding antigen is unknown. No per-base quality is available; no much larger clone lies one base away. This TCR was recovered from a woman aged 40 to 55 with Graves' hyperthyroidism. This chain joins TRBV12-3 or TRBV12-4 to TRBJ1-2; the D gene assignment is ambiguous. The specimen sequenced was blood. CDR3 protein: CASSVYRGRTNYGYTF. The DNA reads TGTGCCAGCAGCGTTTACAGAGGACGGACGAACTATGGCTACACCTTC.